The T cell receptor beta chain described here comes from a study of post-analysis software for immune sequencing data. On this clonotype itself: Its target is unknown.

J gave up 3 bases and V 0 bases, and 8 bases lay outside the gene matches. Germline-derived CDR1 and CDR2 are SGHKS and YYEKEE (reference sequence). The CDR3 covers 16 residues. General study points: Analysis by F measure revealed that same-batch samples clustered strongly together. Four or five TRBV segments were more frequent in patients than controls; TRBV5-6, TRBV5-1 and TRBV20-1 belonged to this group.

Built from TCR beta cDNA, the libraries had unique molecular identifiers in them. TCRdb reanalysed the PCR reads using MiXCR and keeps one entry per CDR3 protein. The data hold 750,000 to 950,000 distinct CDR3 sequences, with 35% to 55% observed a single time. J is TRBJ1-2 and V is TRBV5-5, with 7 bases fitting TRBD1. This clonotype was obtained from a girl between 10 and 17 years old with multiple sclerosis. Specimen: blood. The CDR3 DNA reads as TGTGCCAGCAGCTTGGGCCCGGGACAGATAGACTATGGCTACACCTTC. Amino acid sequence: CASSLGPGQIDYGYTF.